This passage covers 17 T cell receptor beta chains from one sample sequenced in a study of blood T cell repertoires in COVID-19. The assay was immunoSEQ multiplex PCR, and TCRdb's table has in-frame clones only and misses some. Of approximately 190,000 clones in the sample, approximately 91% were seen once. The sequenced sample was peripheral blood. These receptors were collected from a woman between 35 and 50 years old who had recovered from COVID-19.

The chain carries TRBV5-1 and TRBJ2-1; TRBD2 matches at 7 bases. This CDR3 has 15 amino acids. The trim removed 0 bases at V and 4 bases at J, leaving 4 bases unmatched. Germline values: CDR1 SGHRS, CDR2 YFSETQ. The CDR3 is CASSLDPSGYNEQFF. CDR3 in DNA: TGCGCCAGCAGCTTGGACCCTAGCGGATACAATGAGCAGTTCTTC.

This clone has only one observation. The chain recombines TRBV19 with TRBJ2-3; tentatively, D is TRBD1 (5 bases). There are 15 residues in the CDR3. CDR1 LNHDA and CDR2 SQIVND come from the germline V gene (reference sequence). V lost 1 base to trimming and J lost 0 bases, with 8 bases between them. The CDR3 loop reads CASSIAQGSTDTQYF. Written as DNA, the CDR3 is TGTGCCAGTAGTATAGCCCAGGGCAGCACAGATACGCAGTATTTT.

The rearrangement uses TRBV3-1 (or the pseudogene TRBV3-2) and TRBJ2-6, with a tentative D call TRBD2 (5 bases). V was shortened by 8 bases and J by 3 bases, with 8 bases between the two germline ends. The CDR3 totals 13 residues. Looked up from germline, CDR1 is LGHDT and CDR2 is YNNKEL (reference sequence). In nucleotides, the CDR3 is TGTGCCAGCCACCGGGGTGGGGCCAACGTCCTGACTTTC. Protein sequence: CASHRGGANVLTF.

This rearrangement joins TRBV7-3 to TRBJ2-7; weak D call: TRBD2 (7 bases). V gave up 5 bases and J gave up 6 bases, with 14 bases separating them. The germline V gene has CDR1 SGHTA and CDR2 FQGTGA. The CDR3 has 13 residues. This CDR3 is CASSPQGGGEQYF. CDR3 DNA: TGTGCCAGCAGCCCTCAGGGAGGGGGCGAGCAGTACTTC.

This clone was found a few times. The chain couples TRBV19 to TRBJ2-5; tentatively, D is TRBD2 (5 bases). The germline V gene has CDR1 LNHDA and CDR2 SQIVND (reference sequence). The CDR3 spans 14 residues. V was pared by 4 bases and J by 0 bases, with 9 bases between. In nucleotides, the CDR3 is TGTGCCAGTAGTACCCGGGGATACCAAGAGACCCAGTACTTC. Translating it yields CASSTRGYQETQYF.

In nucleotides, the CDR3 is TGTGCCAGCAGCCCAGCAGGGGAAGGCAATCAGCCCCAGCATTTT. Translating gives CASSPAGEGNQPQHF. The chain carries TRBV28 and TRBJ1-5; a weak D match, TRBD1 (6 bases). CDR3 size: 15 residues. V was shortened by 6 bases and J by 2 bases, with 14 bases between the two germline ends. CDR1 is MDHEN and CDR2 is SYDVKM in the germline V gene.

The rearrangement links TRBV9 to TRBJ1-5; 9 bases match TRBD1. Looked up from germline, CDR1 is SGDLS and CDR2 is YYNGEE. The CDR3 contains 15 residues. Trimming removed 3 bases from V and 5 bases from J; junction bases left unmatched: 6. Written as DNA, the CDR3 is TGTGCCAGCAGCGCAACAGGGGGCAGGGATCAGCCCCAGCATTTT. Translating it yields CASSATGGRDQPQHF. Complete variable domain (other parts from reference TRBV9 and TRBJ1-5): DSGVTQTPKHLITATGQRVTLRCSPRSGDLSVYWYQQSLDQGLQFLIQYYNGEERAKGNILERFSAQQFPDLHSELNLSSLELGDSALYFCASSATGGRDQPQHFGDGTRLSIL.

The count of this clone is one. The rearrangement uses TRBV30 and TRBJ2-1; TRBD2 matches at 7 bases. CDR3 length: 12 residues. The trim removed 2 bases at V and 8 bases at J, leaving 3 bases unmatched. Germline V lookup: CDR1 GTSNPN, CDR2 SVGIG (reference sequence). The CDR3 sequence is CAWSQSGDEQFF. CDR3 in DNA: TGTGCCTGGAGTCAGAGCGGGGATGAGCAGTTCTTC.

This sequence joins TRBV6-2 or TRBV6-3 and TRBJ2-1; 16 bases line up with TRBD2. V lost 6 bases, J lost 12 bases, and 11 bases stayed unmatched. In germline, CDR1 is MNHEY, CDR2 SVGEGT. This CDR3 is 16 amino acids long. The CDR3: CASSETGTSGRARQFF. The CDR3 nucleotides are TGTGCCAGCAGCGAAACCGGGACTAGCGGGAGGGCGAGGCAGTTCTTC.

This clone was picked up one time. The chain couples TRBV5-6 to TRBJ2-2, with 7 nucleotides matching TRBD2. V was pared by 2 bases and J by 5 bases, with 9 bases of the junction left unmatched. This CDR3 is 16 amino acids long. Per germline, CDR1 SGHDT and CDR2 YYEEEE. Written as DNA, the CDR3 is TGTGCCAGCAGCTTCTGGCTAGCGGTGAAAACCGGGGAGCTGTTTTTT. This sequence encodes CASSFWLAVKTGELFF.

V and J are TRBV7-6 and TRBJ2-2; 8 bases match TRBD2. The CDR3 totals 15 residues. From germline, CDR1 is SGHVS and CDR2 FNYEAQ. V shed 4 bases and J 5 bases; nucleotides not matched to a gene: 6. CDR3 coding DNA: TGTGCCAGCAGCTCGGGACTAGAGGGAACCGGGGAGCTGTTTTTT. It is translated as CASSSGLEGTGELFF.

The genes are TRBV5-1 and TRBJ2-5; TRBD1 matches at 12 bases. Germline V gives CDR1 SGHRS, CDR2 YFSETQ. There are 15 residues in the CDR3. With 4 bases clipped from V and 5 bases from J, the junction kept 6 bases outside the gene matches. This CDR3 reads CASSRGQGAGETQYF. The CDR3 region has the DNA TGCGCCAGCAGCCGGGGACAGGGGGCCGGTGAGACCCAGTACTTC.

Notes on this clone: Distinct nucleotide sequences in the sample also encode this CDR3. This chain links TRBV24-1 with TRBJ2-2, with TRBD1 matching over 11 bases. V trimming: 3 bases; J trimming: 5 bases; junction bases outside the gene matches: 4. Germline-derived CDR1 and CDR2 are KGHDR and SFDVKD. There are 16 residues in the CDR3. Here the CDR3 DNA reads TGTGCCACCAGTGATCCTGGGACAGGGGGTACCGGGGAGCTGTTTTTT. Translation gives CATSDPGTGGTGELFF.

The chain links TRBV5-1 to TRBJ2-2, with 9 positions matching TRBD1. The CDR3 is made up of 15 amino acids. CDR1 and CDR2 (germline): SGHRS, YFSETQ. J was trimmed by 4 bases and V by 6 bases; bases with no gene match: 7. The CDR3 sequence: CASTIRDRATGELFF. CDR3 coding DNA: TGCGCCAGCACCATTCGGGACAGGGCCACCGGGGAGCTGTTTTTT. Full variable domain (rest looked up from reference TRBV5-1 and TRBJ2-2): KAGVTQTPRYLIKTRGQQVTLSCSPISGHRSVSWYQQTPGQGLQFLFEYFSETQRNKGNFPGRFSGRQFSNSRSEMNVSTLELGDSALYLCASTIRDRATGELFFGEGSRLTVL.

V is TRBV19 and J is TRBJ2-7; D not resolved. This CDR3 is built from 13 residues. Germline values: CDR1 LNHDA, CDR2 SQIVND (reference sequence). Trimming removed 5 bases at V and 2 bases at J, with 10 bases between. The CDR3 loop reads CASSEQRTYEQYF. The CDR3 DNA reads as TGTGCCAGTAGTGAACAGAGAACCTACGAGCAGTACTTC.

The chain has TRBV7-9 and TRBJ2-5; D call uncertain. Per the germline V gene, CDR1 is SEHNR and CDR2 is FQNEAQ (reference sequence). CDR3 length equals 15 residues. Trimming left V 5 bases short and J 1 base short, with 14 bases between. CDR3 sequence: CASSPPTASQETQYF. As DNA, the CDR3 is TGTGCCAGCAGCCCCCCCACCGCCAGCCAAGAGACCCAGTACTTC.

The rearrangement joins TRBV7-6 to TRBJ2-2; D is perhaps TRBD1 (6 bases). Trimming pared 5 bases from V and 7 bases from J, leaving 17 bases between. The CDR3 runs 15 residues. Germline V CDR1 and CDR2: SGHVS, FNYEAQ. CDR3 DNA: TGTGCCAGCAGCCTCATTGGGGGCTATGGCGGGGAGCTGTTTTTT. Amino acid sequence: CASSLIGGYGGELFF.